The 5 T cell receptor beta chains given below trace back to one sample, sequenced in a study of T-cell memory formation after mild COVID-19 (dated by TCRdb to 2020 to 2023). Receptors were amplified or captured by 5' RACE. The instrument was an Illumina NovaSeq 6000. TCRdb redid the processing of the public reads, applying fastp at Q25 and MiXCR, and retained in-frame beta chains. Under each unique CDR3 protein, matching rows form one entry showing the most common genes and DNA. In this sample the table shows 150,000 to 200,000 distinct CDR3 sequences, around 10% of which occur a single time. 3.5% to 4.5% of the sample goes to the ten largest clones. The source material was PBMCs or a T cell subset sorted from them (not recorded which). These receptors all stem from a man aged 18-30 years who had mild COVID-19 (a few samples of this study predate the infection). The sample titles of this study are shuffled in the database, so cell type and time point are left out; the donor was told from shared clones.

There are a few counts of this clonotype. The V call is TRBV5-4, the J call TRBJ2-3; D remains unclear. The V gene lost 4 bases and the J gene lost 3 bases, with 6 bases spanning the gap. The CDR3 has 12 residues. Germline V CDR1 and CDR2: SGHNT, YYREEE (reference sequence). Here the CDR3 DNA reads TGTGCCAGCAGCCTTCAAACAGATACGCAGTATTTT. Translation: CASSLQTDTQYF.

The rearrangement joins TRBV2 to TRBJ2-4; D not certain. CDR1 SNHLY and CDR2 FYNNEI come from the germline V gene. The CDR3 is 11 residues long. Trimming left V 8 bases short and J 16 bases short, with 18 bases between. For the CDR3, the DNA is TGTGCCAGCGGGGATGAGATCCTCGCCTACTTC. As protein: CASGDEILAYF.

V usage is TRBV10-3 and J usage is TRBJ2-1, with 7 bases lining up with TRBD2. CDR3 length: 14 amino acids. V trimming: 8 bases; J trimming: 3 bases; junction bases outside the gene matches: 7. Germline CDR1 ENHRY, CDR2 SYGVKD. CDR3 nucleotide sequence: TGTGCCATCTCTCTGCCGGGGGGCTACAATGAGCAGTTCTTC. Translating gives CAISLPGGYNEQFF.

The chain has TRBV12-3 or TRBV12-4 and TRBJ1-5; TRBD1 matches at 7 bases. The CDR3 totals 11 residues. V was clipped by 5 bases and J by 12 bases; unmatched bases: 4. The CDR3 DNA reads TGTGCCAGCAGTAACAGGGGAATCCAGCATTTT. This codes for CASSNRGIQHF.

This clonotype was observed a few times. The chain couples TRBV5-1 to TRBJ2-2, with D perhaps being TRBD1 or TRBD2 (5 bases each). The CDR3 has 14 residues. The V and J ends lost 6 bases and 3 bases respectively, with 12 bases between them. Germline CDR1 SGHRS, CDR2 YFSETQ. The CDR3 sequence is CASTPGTDTGELFF. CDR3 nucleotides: TGCGCCAGCACCCCCGGGACGGACACCGGGGAGCTGTTTTTT.